This is a list of T cell receptor beta chains from one sample in a study of tumor-infiltrating lymphocytes in primary liver carcinoma. TCRdb reprocessed the multiplex PCR reads with MiXCR, giving one entry per CDR3 protein. The table includes 300,000 to 400,000 distinct CDR3 sequences, about two thirds detected once. Material: peripheral blood. These receptors came from a man in his forties with primary liver carcinoma and hepatitis B virus infection. Each CDR3 is given with its conserved first and last residue. D genes are given only for firm matches. Size is omitted from some rows. Given values are once, few, many or a class for expanded clones.

>TRBD1|many|15|TRBV12-3/TRBV12-4|TRBJ2-1
CASREGGQGRNEQFF
>.|.|15|TRBV13|TRBJ2-3
CASSIRTRGADTQYF
>.|.|14|TRBV11-2|TRBJ2-5
CTSSQPQGWGTQYF
>.|.|12|TRBV5-1|TRBJ2-1
CASSPEANEQFF
>.|few|14|TRBV4-1|TRBJ2-3
CASSQEGDPVSQYF
>.|.|13|TRBV6-5|TRBJ2-1
CASGHSHYNEQFF
>.|.|16|TRBV28|TRBJ1-5
CASSDKGTNGDQPQHF
>.|many|12|TRBV29-1|TRBJ2-1
CSVVWVGDEQFF
>TRBD1|few|16|TRBV5-1|TRBJ2-7
CASSLSRDRVPYEQYF
>.|.|14|TRBV20-1|TRBJ2-1
CSARVGRRDGEQFF
>TRBD2|.|12|TRBV29-1|TRBJ2-7
CSTRLAGGEHYF
>.|.|15|TRBV4-1|TRBJ2-1
CASSQGPSSHNEQFF
>.|.|14|TRBV29-1|TRBJ2-3
CSVSPRTGPDTQYF
>.|.|12|TRBV10-3|TRBJ1-2
CAINTVRYGYTF
>TRBD2|.|15|TRBV30|TRBJ2-1
CAWSGGTSGYNEQFF
>.|few|11|TRBV30|TRBJ1-1
CAWDGGGEAFF
>.|many|14|TRBV6-6|TRBJ2-1
CASSYGLTNNEQFF
>TRBD2|.|13|TRBV6-6|TRBJ2-7
CASSPRGNYEQYF
>.|.|11|TRBV11-1|TRBJ1-1
CASNSGSEAFF
>.|.|14|TRBV12-3/TRBV12-4|TRBJ2-5
CASSSTGFAETQYF
>.|many|11|TRBV5-6|TRBJ1-1
CASSLSGRAFF
>.|once|12|TRBV11-1|TRBJ2-1
CARSLSALEQFF
>.|many|13|TRBV6-2/TRBV6-3|TRBJ2-2
CASSYGGSGELFF
>.|many|13|TRBV4-1|TRBJ1-1
CASSPGQNTEAFF
>.|.|15|TRBV11-2|TRBJ2-7
CASSHGLTGASEQYF
>.|.|13|TRBV11-3|TRBJ2-1
CASRNRSYNEQFF
>TRBD2|.|15|TRBV7-2|TRBJ2-7
CASSWGLAGIYEQYF
>TRBD1|many|11|TRBV29-1|TRBJ2-5
CSVEATGHQYF
>.|.|14|TRBV5-1|TRBJ1-2
CARSPHEGFYGYTF
>TRBD2|.|17|TRBV5-6|TRBJ2-3
CASSLGLAGVPADMQYF
>TRBD2|.|13|TRBV11-2|TRBJ2-7
CASSSPSGYEQYF
>.|.|13|TRBV11-2|TRBJ1-2
CTSSSQVPLGYTF
>.|few|13|TRBV28|TRBJ1-5
CASIGGRHQPQHF
>.|.|16|TRBV6-6|TRBJ2-1
CASSTPYGSSYNKQFF